This T cell receptor beta chain was identified during a study of T-cell memory formation after mild COVID-19 (dated by TCRdb to the early 2020s). In terms of the full investigation: TCR sequence clusters from the two donors were found to be largely donor specific. T-cell clones expanding and contracting after mild COVID-19 in two donors were tracked by longitudinal TCRalpha and TCRbeta repertoire sequencing. Two young, previously healthy adult volunteers made up the cohort, one male and one female.

This clonotype was seen only a few times. Its antigen target is currently unknown. The input lacks base qualities; no much larger clone sits a single base away. PBMCs were isolated by Ficoll-Paque density gradient centrifugation. The research as a whole found: The detection of some responding clones in pre-infection memory suggests that pre-existing cross-reactive memory T cells joined the SARS-CoV-2 response. Balanced CD4/CD8 phenotypes were observed for clones contracting from day 15 to 85, whereas a bias towards CD4+ was observed for a second wave of clones expanding from day 15 to 37. Contracting CD4+ clones were found mainly in CM and EM memory subsets, while CD8+ clones were enriched in EMRA. Only a couple of mild cases were covered by the study, and larger cohorts that include severe cases with pre-infection samples were considered necessary. Whether the second-wave clones peaking on day 37 were SARS-CoV-2 specific was not confirmed.

V loses 5 bases, J loses 10 bases, and the germline ends lie 18 bases apart. The CDR3 has 14 amino acids, counting the end cysteine and phenylalanine. The DNA shown is the 42-base CDR3, in frame from base 1. Sequencing used an Illumina NovaSeq 6000. TCRalpha and TCRbeta cDNA libraries were constructed by 5'RACE with constant-segment primers, with sample barcodes and unique molecular identifiers being introduced. RNA was extracted from every sample with Trizol reagent. Amplification of the libraries took two PCR steps, and the second step added a second sample barcode plus Illumina TruSeq adapters. The libraries were sequenced on an Illumina NovaSeq using 2 x 150 bp paired-end reads. From the authors' description of their analysis: The reads were demultiplexed and collapsed into UMI-guided consensus sequences using migec v1.2.7. With mixcr v2.1.11, UMI consensuses were aligned to TRA and TRB V and J templates and assembled into clonotypes. A clonotype was counted as expanded or contracted only if both edgeR and NoisET called the change significant, with noise models trained on biological replicates. For edgeR calls, a false discovery rate-adjusted p below 0.01 and a log2 fold-change threshold of 1 were applied. As an exploratory analysis of dynamics, max-normalized trajectories of the 1000 most abundant clonotypes were examined by PCA with hierarchical clustering. Separately sequenced CD4+ and CD8+ repertoires were used to assign a CD4 or CD8 phenotype to each responding clone. TCRdb reprocessing: public reads trimmed at Q25 with fastp, clones called with MiXCR, in-frame beta chains kept. Rows are combined by CDR3 protein, so each entry shows the most common genes and DNA. The V and J calls reflect TCRdb's pipeline rather than the authors' work. The sample yields 350,000 or so distinct CDR3 sequences; under 25% were counted once. Of the sample, 21% is held by the ten largest clones.

Input material: PBMCs or a T cell subset sorted from them (not recorded which). This TCR was recovered from a man between 18 and 29 years old who had mild COVID-19 (a few samples of this study predate the infection). The sample titles of this study are shuffled in the database, so cell type and time point are left out; the donor was told from shared clones. The chain employs TRBV12-3 or TRBV12-4 and TRBJ2-1; no D gene call is confident. The nucleotide sequence is TGTGCCAGCAGTCTGCTATCACCTAGAGGAGAGCAGTTCTTC. It is translated as CASSLLSPRGEQFF.